One sample yielded the 15 T cell receptor beta chains listed below, sequenced in a study of CD8 T cells in ankylosing spondylitis. TCRdb analysed the 5' RACE reads with MiXCR anew, one entry per CDR3 protein. The data hold about 130,000 distinct CDR3 sequences, with roughly 6.6% observed a single time. Input material: blood, either unsorted or a sorted T cell fraction (not recorded which). These receptors were taken from a male donor with ankylosing spondylitis or in good health (not recorded which).

This clonotype appeared many times. An end of the junction differs from the germline gene, which may be a read error. The rearrangement uses TRBV7-7 and TRBJ2-2, with a tentative D call TRBD2 (5 bases). This CDR3 is built from 17 residues. In germline, CDR1 is SSHAT, CDR2 FNYEAQ (reference sequence). The CDR3 sequence is CASSPRAGGVGTGELFF. CDR3 bases: TGTGCTAGCAGCCCCCGGGCGGGCGGTGTTGGCACCGGGGAGCTGTTTTTT.

This clonotype has a count of ten or more. This chain joins TRBV7-9 and TRBJ1-5; D gene unclear. Germline lookup yields CDR1 SEHNR and CDR2 FQNEAQ (reference sequence). There are 15 residues in the CDR3. V was pared by 1 base and J by 3 bases, with 10 bases between. In DNA, the CDR3 is TGTGCCAGCAGCTTAGGTTGGGATTACAATCAGCCCCAGCATTTT. Amino acid sequence: CASSLGWDYNQPQHF.

This clonotype was counted many times. The genes are TRBV10-3 and TRBJ1-1, with a tentative D call TRBD1 (5 bases). This CDR3 region has 13 residues. The germline V gene encodes CDR1 ENHRY and CDR2 SYGVKD. Deletions cut 7 bases from V and 4 bases from J, with 13 bases between. The CDR3, as DNA: TGTGCCATCACCCGGGACCGGGCCACTGAAGCTTTCTTT. As protein: CAITRDRATEAFF.

This clonotype has at least ten counts. The gene calls are TRBV29-1 and TRBJ2-7, with D tentatively TRBD2 (5 bases). Between the trimmed V and J ends, which lost 4 bases and 2 bases, there was a span of 12 bases. This CDR3 is built from 13 residues. Germline V gene data show CDR1 as SQVTM and CDR2 as ANQGSEA. Here the CDR3 DNA reads TGCAGCGTTGGATCAGGAGGCCCCTACGAGCAGTACTTC. It is translated as CSVGSGGPYEQYF.

This clonotype has a count of ten or more. The chain links TRBV7-9 to TRBJ1-4; the match to TRBD1 covers 7 bases. The CDR3 spans 16 residues. CDR1 and CDR2 from the germline V gene are SEHNR and FQNEAQ (reference sequence). The J segment lost 4 bases and the V segment lost 3 bases, leaving 8 bases of the junction unmatched. As DNA, the CDR3 is TGTGCCAGCAGCTTGTGGACAGGCAAGAGTAATGAAAAACTGTTTTTT. As protein: CASSLWTGKSNEKLFF.

The chain joins TRBV28 to TRBJ2-2, with TRBD1 identical over 8 bases. This CDR3 region has 17 residues. Losses at the gene ends were 1 base for V and 4 bases for J; bases not matched to a gene: 8. CDR1 and CDR2 (germline): MDHEN, SYDVKM. The CDR3 region is CASSLLPQGVITGELFF. Here the CDR3 DNA reads TGTGCCAGCAGTTTATTACCACAGGGGGTTATCACCGGGGAGCTGTTTTTT.

This clonotype was counted ten times or more. The chain carries TRBV29-1 and TRBJ2-3, with TRBD2 identical over 9 bases. The ends lost 3 bases at V and 2 bases at J; junction bases unmatched: 3. CDR3 size: 14 residues. CDR1 and CDR2 from the germline V gene are SQVTM and ANQGSEA. The CDR3 nucleotides are TGCAGCGTTGATACTAGCGGGTTCACAGATACGCAGTATTTT. This encodes CSVDTSGFTDTQYF.

The chain recombines TRBV5-1 with TRBJ2-1; 7 nucleotides agree with TRBD2. There are 15 residues in the CDR3. The germline CDR1 and CDR2 sequences are SGHRS and YFSETQ. J gave up 2 bases and V 3 bases, and 5 bases lay outside the gene matches. The CDR3 nucleotides read TGCGCCAGCAGCTCCTCTAGCGGCCCCTACAATGAGCAGTTCTTC. It is translated as CASSSSSGPYNEQFF.

At least ten counts were recorded for this clonotype. The V gene is TRBV6-2 or TRBV6-3, the J gene TRBJ1-1; a possible D gene is TRBD1 (6 bases). The germline V gene encodes CDR1 MNHEY and CDR2 SVGEGT. V dropped 0 bases and J dropped 5 bases, with 10 bases sitting between them. The CDR3 covers 14 residues. The DNA for the CDR3 is TGTGCCAGCAGTTACTCGGGGGCTGGGACTGAAGCTTTCTTT. Amino acid sequence: CASSYSGAGTEAFF.

The chain combines TRBV12-3 or TRBV12-4 with TRBJ1-3; TRBD1 might be the D (5 bases). This CDR3 has 14 residues. V was cut by 2 bases and J by 2 bases, with 7 bases left in between. CDR3: CASSLWGTGNTIYF. DNA of the CDR3: TGTGCCAGCAGTTTATGGGGGACTGGAAACACCATATATTTT.

At least ten counts were recorded for this clonotype. The chain carries TRBV18 and TRBJ2-2; 11 bases match TRBD2. The CDR3 is 17 amino acids. Trimming removed 4 bases from V and 2 bases from J; junction bases left unmatched: 6. Germline assignment: CDR1 KGHSH and CDR2 LQKENI. The CDR3 loop reads CASSQQGTSGNTGELFF. Written as DNA, the CDR3 is TGTGCCAGCTCACAACAGGGGACTAGCGGTAACACCGGGGAGCTGTTTTTT.

This clonotype was counted ten times or more. The V and J genes are TRBV5-1 and TRBJ1-6, with TRBD1 matching over 7 bases. V shed 5 bases, J shed 8 bases, and the junction held 7 bases outside the gene matches. The CDR3 runs to 14 residues. CDR1 and CDR2 from the germline V gene are SGHRS and YFSETQ. CDR3 region: CASRKGQNDSPLHF. The CDR3 DNA follows: TGCGCCAGCAGAAAGGGACAGAACGATTCACCCCTCCACTTT.

This clonotype appeared many times. The chain links TRBV20-1 to TRBJ2-7, with D maybe TRBD1 (5 bases). V shed 6 bases and J shed 7 bases, with 22 bases lying between them. The CDR3 totals 14 residues. Germline assignment: CDR1 DFQATT and CDR2 SNEGSKA (reference sequence). The CDR3 coding sequence is TGCAGTGCCGGAGACAGAATAACCCGAGGAGAGCAGTACTTC. Translating gives CSAGDRITRGEQYF.

This clonotype appeared many times. The chain combines TRBV4-1 with TRBJ1-1, with 8 nucleotides matching TRBD1. The CDR3 has 15 amino acids. J gave up 10 bases and V 1 base, and 11 bases lay outside the gene matches. Germline V gene lookup returns CDR1 MGHRA and CDR2 YSYEKL. The DNA for the CDR3 is TGCGCCAGCAGCCAAGGCCCCCTCGGACAGGGACGAGCTTTCTTT. It translates to CASSQGPLGQGRAFF.

In its sample, this clonotype was seen a few times. The chain couples TRBV5-5 to TRBJ1-2, with TRBD1 as a possible D gene (5 bases). This CDR3 is built from 14 residues. V was clipped by 5 bases and J by 4 bases, with 15 bases between them. Germline CDR1 is SGHKS and CDR2 is YYEKEE (reference sequence). This chain's CDR3 is CASRRPGASYGYTF. CDR3 in DNA: TGTGCCAGCAGACGACCCGGGGCGAGCTATGGCTACACCTTC.